This T cell receptor beta chain is from a study of response to subunit inactivated influenza vaccine. V lost 8 bases to trimming and J lost 2 bases, with 18 bases between them. The CDR3 is made up of 15 amino acids. TCRdb passed the RT-PCR reads through MiXCR, listing each CDR3 protein once. The profile shows some 600,000 distinct CDR3 sequences, around 15% of them singletons. General study findings and limits: Authors suggested each seasonal flu vaccination may recruit only limited numbers of new T cells.

This clonotype was found a few times. The antigen remains undetermined. This sample comprised PBMCs from blood, obtained 14 days before vaccination. The receptor was derived from a man aged 50-60 years who received an inactivated influenza vaccine. The chain recombines TRBV12-3 or TRBV12-4 with TRBJ1-2; possibly TRBD1 for D (5 bases). Written as DNA, the CDR3 is TGTGCCAGCTCCTTCGGCAGGGCTCTGAACTATGGCTACACCTTC. Translation gives CASSFGRALNYGYTF.